A selection of T cell receptor beta chains follows, all from one sample in a study of blood T cell repertoires in COVID-19. The data were produced by immunoSEQ multiplex PCR, yet TCRdb's version contains in-frame clones alone and is incomplete. The sample yields 280,000 or so clones, over 75% seen once. The sequencing input was peripheral blood. The receptor set was obtained from a woman between 55 and 75 years old with acute or convalescent COVID-19. CDR3s include the opening cysteine and the closing phenylalanine or tryptophan. The D gene is left open where the match is weak. Clone size is shown for a subset of rows, as once, few, many or a class of expanded clone.

D	J	size	V	DNA	CDR3
-	TRBJ2-1	-	TRBV13	TGTGCCAGCAGCTTAGGACAGGGCATTGGGAGTGAGCAGTTCTTC	CASSLGQGIGSEQFF
-	TRBJ2-2	-	TRBV19	TGTGCCAGTAGTGCGCGACGGGAGCACACCGGGGAGCTGTTTTTT	CASSARREHTGELFF
-	TRBJ2-5	once	TRBV6-5	TGTGCCAGCAGTTTAGGGGTGGGGACCCAGTACTTC	CASSLGVGTQYF
TRBD1	TRBJ1-6	-	TRBV5-1	TGCGCCAGCAGCTCAGTCGGGGGACAGAATAATTCACCCCTCCACTTT	CASSSVGGQNNSPLHF
-	TRBJ2-2	few	TRBV5-1	TGCGCCAGCAGCTTGGACCCCAACAGGCGGGGGCGGGAGCTGTTTTTT	CASSLDPNRRGRELFF
TRBD1	TRBJ1-1	once	TRBV11-2	TGTGCCAGCAGCTTAGCTCCAGGGGGGAACACTGAAGCTTTCTTT	CASSLAPGGNTEAFF
TRBD1	TRBJ1-1	-	TRBV2	TGTGCCAGCAGCGAAACGCCGGGACAGGGTTCGGGGGAAGCTTTCTTT	CASSETPGQGSGEAFF
TRBD1	TRBJ2-7	once	TRBV6-2/TRBV6-3	TGTGCCAGCATCCCACAGGGGGTACCGAGGGAGCAGTACTTC	CASIPQGVPREQYF
TRBD2	TRBJ2-7	-	TRBV7-9	TGTGCCAGCAGCTTAGAGGCTAGCGGGCGCTACGAGCAGTACTTC	CASSLEASGRYEQYF
-	TRBJ2-1	-	TRBV18	TGTGCCAGCTCGCTTCAGACAGGTTGGCATGAGCAGTTCTTC	CASSLQTGWHEQFF
TRBD1	TRBJ1-5	-	TRBV3-1/TRBV3-2	TGTGCCAGCAGCGTAGGGACAGGGGTTGGCCAGCCCCAGCATTTT	CASSVGTGVGQPQHF
TRBD1	TRBJ1-5	-	TRBV19	TGTGCCAGTAGTATAGGTCGGGACAGGGGTTGGAAGGGATACCCCCAGCATTTT	CASSIGRDRGWKGYPQHF
TRBD2	TRBJ2-1	-	TRBV9	TGTGCCAGCAGCGCCTCGGGTGCCGGGACTAGCGGGAGAGATGAGCAGTTCTTC	CASSASGAGTSGRDEQFF
-	TRBJ2-5	-	TRBV14	TGTGCCAGCAGCAGGCGGGAGACCCAGTACTTC	CASSRRETQYF
TRBD2	TRBJ2-3	-	TRBV3-1/TRBV3-2	TGTGCCAGCAGCCCGGGGGGAGCGGGGGGGCCCACAGATACGCAGTATTTT	CASSPGGAGGPTDTQYF
TRBD2	TRBJ2-1	-	TRBV29-1	TGCAGCGTGATAACCGGGACTAGGAATGCCCACAATGAGCAGTTCTTC	CSVITGTRNAHNEQFF
TRBD1	TRBJ1-4	once	TRBV2	TGTGCCAGCCAGGGGACAGGGGATGAAAAACTGTTTTTT	CASQGTGDEKLFF
-	TRBJ2-5	-	TRBV24-1	TGTGCCACCAGTGACCTGAGGACAGTAGAGACCCAGTACTTC	CATSDLRTVETQYF